Listed here are 20 T cell receptor beta chains from one sample, sequenced in a study of T cells in Graves' hyperthyroidism and ophthalmopathy. The TCR beta CDR3 regions underwent amplification using RNA transcripts as the source. The TCR CDR3 first-round RT-PCR relied on the HTBI primer set. TCRdb recomputed calls from the multiplex PCR reads with MiXCR, one row per CDR3 protein. This sample has 350,000 to 400,000 distinct CDR3 sequences; 14% to 15% occur once, and the top ten carry roughly 33%. The material sequenced was blood. Source of these receptors: a woman between 25 and 40 years old with Graves' hyperthyroidism.

The V gene is TRBV29-1, the J gene TRBJ2-5, with 8 nucleotides matching TRBD2. The CDR3 has 12 residues. Trimming at V came to 7 bases and at J to 3 bases, leaving 4 bases not matched to a gene. Looked up from germline, CDR1 is SQVTM and CDR2 is ANQGSEA. The CDR3 here is CSAFSGEETQYF. In DNA, the CDR3 is TGCAGCGCCTTTAGCGGGGAAGAGACCCAGTACTTC.

The sample holds a few counts of this clonotype. The chain carries TRBV7-3 and TRBJ2-4, with 9 bases matching TRBD2. Germline V gene data show CDR1 as SGHTA and CDR2 as FQGTGA. This CDR3 comprises 15 residues. After removal of 1 base from V and 9 bases from J, the junction contained 7 bases not matched to a gene. The CDR3 DNA reads as TGTGCCAGCAGCTTAAATCCAGCGGGAGGTGGCATTCAGTACTTC. Translated: CASSLNPAGGGIQYF.

This clonotype was counted many times. This chain connects TRBV28 to TRBJ2-1; possibly TRBD1 for D (6 bases). Trimming removed 6 bases at V and 4 bases at J, with 13 bases between. Germline CDR1 reads MDHEN; CDR2 reads SYDVKM. The CDR3 runs 14 residues. CDR3 in amino acids: CASRAGQRYNEQFF. The CDR3 DNA sequence: TGTGCCAGCAGGGCCGGACAGAGGTACAATGAGCAGTTCTTC.

Notes on this clonotype: One end of the junction fails to match germline, which may point to a read error. This chain connects TRBV6-5 to TRBJ1-1; 8 positions agree with TRBD1. This CDR3 has 17 amino acids. Germline assignment: CDR1 MNHEY and CDR2 SVGAGI. The CDR3 spells CASSYPDLTGGMAKVVF. The CDR3 DNA sequence: TGTGCCAGCAGTTACCCGGACCTCACAGGGGGGATGGCGAAGGTAGTCTTT.

In this sample, this clonotype turned up many times. The chain is built from TRBV28 and TRBJ1-4; D not resolved. V lost 4 bases, J lost 2 bases, and 8 bases lay in between. The CDR3 consists of 14 residues. Germline CDR1 and CDR2: MDHEN and SYDVKM. The CDR3 nucleotides are TGTGCCAGCAGTTCGGGGTTCACTAATGAAAAACTGTTTTTT. Amino acids: CASSSGFTNEKLFF.

Many counts were recorded for this clonotype. The chain has TRBV28 and TRBJ2-7, with TRBD1 matching 9 bases. Germline values: CDR1 MDHEN, CDR2 SYDVKM. The V segment lost 6 bases and the J segment 4 bases; nucleotides outside the gene matches: 7. The CDR3 extends over 14 amino acids. CDR3 amino acids: CASRTGTGRYEQYF. For the CDR3, the DNA is TGTGCCAGCAGAACCGGGACAGGGCGGTACGAGCAGTACTTC.

V and J are TRBV4-1 and TRBJ2-5, with D tentatively TRBD1 or TRBD2 (6 bases each). The germline V and J ends were trimmed by 0 bases and 6 bases, with 23 bases remaining between them. Germline CDR1 MGHRA, CDR2 YSYEKL. This CDR3 spans 18 amino acids. Here the CDR3 reads CASSQDGGYNHQEKTQYF. The CDR3, as DNA: TGCGCCAGCAGCCAAGACGGGGGCTACAATCACCAGGAAAAGACCCAGTACTTC.

This clonotype was seen many times. The chain joins TRBV28 to TRBJ2-3; TRBD2 matches 10 bases. The junction had 4 bases not matched to a gene; V was cut back by 5 bases and J by 2 bases. Per germline, CDR1 MDHEN and CDR2 SYDVKM. The CDR3 has 15 residues. CDR3: CASSQLAGATDTQYF. In DNA form, the CDR3 reads TGTGCCAGCAGTCAGCTAGCGGGGGCCACAGATACGCAGTATTTT.

There are many counts of this clonotype. The chain couples TRBV20-1 to TRBJ2-7; D may match TRBD1 or TRBD2 (5 bases each). V was cut by 3 bases and J by 3 bases, with 24 bases left in between. This CDR3 is built from 17 residues. Germline assignment: CDR1 DFQATT and CDR2 SNEGSKA (reference sequence). This chain's CDR3 is CSARVTRGGQVNYEQYF. The CDR3 coding sequence is TGCAGTGCTAGGGTCACCCGGGGCGGCCAAGTAAACTACGAGCAGTACTTC.

The table lists this clonotype with many counts. V and J are TRBV30 and TRBJ1-1; D may be TRBD1 (6 bases). The CDR3 runs to 14 residues. CDR1 and CDR2 from the germline V gene are GTSNPN and SVGIG (reference sequence). Trimming took 2 bases from V and 8 from J, leaving 18 bases between them. The CDR3 is CAWSKTAEGVEAFF. CDR3 DNA sequence: TGTGCCTGGAGTAAAACAGCCGAGGGGGTCGAAGCTTTCTTT.

This clonotype has more than one count but fewer than ten. The chain joins TRBV11-2 to TRBJ2-2, with 7 bases identical to TRBD2. This CDR3 spans 15 amino acids. The V gene's germline CDR1 is SGHAT and CDR2 FQNNGV. The J segment lost 3 bases and the V segment lost 5 bases, leaving 6 bases of the junction unmatched. The DNA of the CDR3 is TGTGCCAGCAGCGGGGGGGGGGGGGACACCGGGGAGCTGTTTTTT. Protein sequence: CASSGGGGDTGELFF.

This clonotype was counted at least ten times. The chain couples TRBV6-1 to TRBJ2-5, with 10 bases identical to TRBD1. The CDR3 runs to 15 residues. Trimming at V came to 4 bases and at J to 4 bases, leaving 6 bases not matched to a gene. Germline CDR1 reads MNHNS; CDR2 reads SASEGT. CDR3: CASSAGQGVTETQYF. The CDR3 DNA reads TGTGCCAGCAGTGCTGGACAGGGGGTAACAGAGACCCAGTACTTC.

The rearrangement uses TRBV19 and TRBJ1-1, with TRBD1 identical over 9 bases. The CDR3 is made up of 15 amino acids. The V gene end was trimmed by 7 bases and the J gene end by 0 bases; junction bases not matched to a gene: 6. Germline-derived CDR1 and CDR2 are LNHDA and SQIVND (reference sequence). CDR3 sequence reads: CASTAWTGVNTEAFF. The DNA of the CDR3 is TGTGCCAGTACAGCTTGGACAGGGGTGAACACTGAAGCTTTCTTT. The full variable domain, with the rest looked up from reference TRBV19 and TRBJ1-1, is DGGITQSPKYLFRKEGQNVTLSCEQNLNHDAMYWYRQDPGQGLRLIYYSQIVNDFQKGDIAEGYSVSREKKESFPLTVTSAQKNPTAFYLCASTAWTGVNTEAFFGQGTRLTVV.

This clonotype was seen once. This rearrangement joins TRBV18 to TRBJ1-2; no firm D call. Germline V lookup: CDR1 KGHSH, CDR2 LQKENI. Deletions cut 6 bases from V and 3 bases from J, with 14 bases between. This CDR3 has 14 residues. CDR3: CASSAIREDYGYTF. DNA of the CDR3: TGTGCCAGCTCCGCAATCAGAGAGGACTATGGCTACACCTTC. The whole variable domain, filled in from reference TRBV18 and TRBJ1-2, reads NAGVMQNPRHLVRRRGQEARLRCSPMKGHSHVYWYRQLPEEGLKFMVYLQKENIIDESGMPKERFSAEFPKEGPSILRIQQVVRGDSAAYFCASSAIREDYGYTFGSGTRLTVV.

The chain couples TRBV3-1 to TRBJ2-1; 9 bases agree with TRBD2. The V segment lost 4 bases and the J segment 7 bases; nucleotides outside the gene matches: 8. From germline, CDR1 is LGHDT and CDR2 YNNKEL (reference sequence). The CDR3 runs 15 residues. CDR3 in amino acids: CASSPGLASMNEQFF. In nucleotides, the CDR3 is TGTGCCAGCAGCCCTGGACTAGCGTCCATGAATGAGCAGTTCTTC.

As to this clonotype: A much larger clone differs by one base, so this may be a read error. The J gene is TRBJ2-7, the V gene TRBV27, with 7 bases lining up with TRBD2. Germline CDR1 is MNHEY and CDR2 is SMNVEV (reference sequence). The V gene end was trimmed by 6 bases and the J gene end by 5 bases; junction bases not matched to a gene: 10. The CDR3 has 14 residues. The CDR3, as DNA: TGTGCCAGCAGGGGGGGGGACCTGGGCCACGAGCAGTACTTC. Its translation is CASRGGDLGHEQYF.

This chain connects TRBV28 to TRBJ2-7; 7 nucleotides match TRBD1. Germline loops: CDR1 MDHEN, CDR2 SYDVKM. The ends lost 4 bases at V and 0 bases at J; junction bases unmatched: 9. CDR3 size: 16 residues. CDR3 sequence: CASSSPDRASSYEQYF. The CDR3, as DNA: TGTGCCAGCAGTTCCCCAGACAGGGCGAGCTCCTACGAGCAGTACTTC. The full variable domain, its missing parts supplied by reference TRBV28 and TRBJ2-7, is DVKVTQSSRYLVKRTGEKVFLECVQDMDHENMFWYRQDPGLGLRLIYFSYDVKMKEKGDIPEGYSVSREKKERFSLILESASTNQTSMYLCASSSPDRASSYEQYFGPGTRLTVT.

This clonotype was detected ten times or more. The chain uses TRBV20-1 and TRBJ2-7, with D possibly matching TRBD2 (5 bases). The V gene lost 6 bases and the J gene lost 2 bases, with 17 bases spanning the gap. The germline V gene encodes CDR1 DFQATT and CDR2 SNEGSKA (reference sequence). This CDR3 has 14 amino acids. The CDR3 nucleotides are TGCAGTGCGAGGAAGGAGGCCGGTACCTACGAGCAGTACTTC. The encoded protein is CSARKEAGTYEQYF.

This clonotype was counted many times. The chain carries TRBV30 and TRBJ1-1; D is ambiguous. From germline, CDR1 is GTSNPN and CDR2 SVGIG (reference sequence). The V end lost 3 bases, the J end lost 1 base, and 15 bases lay between the germline ends. The CDR3 totals 15 residues. This chain's CDR3 is CAWSHGPHPNTEAFF. The CDR3 DNA reads as TGTGCCTGGAGCCACGGACCACACCCGAACACTGAAGCTTTCTTT.

The chain recombines TRBV5-4 with TRBJ1-4, with D tentatively TRBD1 (5 bases). V was trimmed by 1 base and J by 10 bases, leaving 17 bases between them. Germline loops: CDR1 SGHNT, CDR2 YYREEE (reference sequence). The CDR3 is made up of 15 amino acids. The CDR3 sequence is CASSLTAPFGGKLFF. The CDR3 DNA is TGTGCCAGCAGCTTGACAGCGCCATTTGGGGGAAAACTGTTTTTT.